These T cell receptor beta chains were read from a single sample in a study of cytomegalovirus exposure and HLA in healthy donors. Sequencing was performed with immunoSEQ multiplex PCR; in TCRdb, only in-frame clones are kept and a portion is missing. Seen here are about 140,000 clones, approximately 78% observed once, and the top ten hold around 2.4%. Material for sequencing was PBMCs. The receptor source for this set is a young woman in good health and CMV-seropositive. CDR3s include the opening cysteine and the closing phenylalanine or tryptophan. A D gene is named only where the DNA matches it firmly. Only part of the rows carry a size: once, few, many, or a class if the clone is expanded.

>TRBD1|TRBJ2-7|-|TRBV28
CASSFLDRVSEQYF
TGTGCCAGCAGTTTCCTAGACAGGGTCTCCGAGCAGTACTTC
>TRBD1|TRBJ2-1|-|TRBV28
CASRQGRQGNPYNEQFF
TGTGCCAGCAGGCAAGGTCGACAGGGAAACCCCTACAATGAGCAGTTCTTC
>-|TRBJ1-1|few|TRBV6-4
CASSLNMNTEAFF
TGTGCCAGCAGTCTTAATATGAACACTGAAGCTTTCTTT
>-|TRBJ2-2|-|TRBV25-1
CASSEFGDTSAGELFF
TGTGCCAGCAGTGAATTTGGGGACACTAGCGCCGGGGAGCTGTTTTTT
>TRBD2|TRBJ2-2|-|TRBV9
CASSSVAPGLAGGKDTGELFF
TGTGCCAGCAGCTCAGTCGCACCGGGACTAGCGGGGGGGAAGGACACCGGGGAGCTGTTTTTT
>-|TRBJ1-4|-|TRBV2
CASSERVGGGEKLFF
TGTGCCAGCAGTGAAAGAGTCGGGGGGGGCGAAAAACTGTTTTTT
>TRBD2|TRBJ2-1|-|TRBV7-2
CASSLAGGPNEQFF
TGTGCCAGCAGTCTAGCGGGGGGGCCCAATGAGCAGTTCTTC
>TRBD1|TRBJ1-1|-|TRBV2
CAGWTGGNTEAFF
TGTGCCGGATGGACAGGGGGGAACACTGAAGCTTTCTTT
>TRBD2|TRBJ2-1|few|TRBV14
CASSQVKPGLAGTSEQFF
TGTGCCAGCAGCCAAGTTAAACCCGGGCTAGCGGGGACGAGTGAGCAGTTCTTC
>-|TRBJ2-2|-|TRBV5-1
CASMKQGLPDTGELFF
TGCGCCAGCATGAAACAGGGCCTACCAGACACCGGGGAGCTGTTTTTT
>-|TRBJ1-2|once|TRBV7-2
CASSWAVTPDSINYGYTF
TGTGCCAGCAGCTGGGCGGTGACTCCTGACAGTATTAACTATGGCTACACCTTC
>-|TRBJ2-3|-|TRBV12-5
CASGPTLTDTQYF
TGTGCTAGTGGACCGACACTTACAGATACGCAGTATTTT
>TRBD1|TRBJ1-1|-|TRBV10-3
CAIGTGTNTEAFF
TGTGCCATCGGGACAGGGACGAACACTGAAGCTTTCTTT
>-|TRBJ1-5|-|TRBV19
CASSIPGSDQPQHF
TGTGCCAGTAGTATCCCGGGGAGCGATCAGCCCCAGCATTTT
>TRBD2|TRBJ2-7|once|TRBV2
CASSAGLAGGSPKEQYF
TGTGCCAGCAGTGCCGGACTAGCGGGGGGATCCCCTAAGGAGCAGTACTTC
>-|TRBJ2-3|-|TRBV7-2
CASSSGGSTDTQYF
TGTGCCAGCAGCAGTGGGGGGAGCACAGATACGCAGTATTTT
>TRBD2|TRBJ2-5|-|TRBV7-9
CASSLESWLAGGYEETQYF
TGTGCCAGCAGCTTAGAAAGTTGGTTAGCGGGGGGTTATGAAGAGACCCAGTACTTC
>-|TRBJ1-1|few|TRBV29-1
CSVGGVNTEAFF
TGCAGCGTTGGAGGTGTGAACACTGAAGCTTTCTTT
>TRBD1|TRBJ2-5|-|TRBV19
CASSGTGQETQYF
TGTGCCAGTAGTGGGACAGGCCAAGAGACCCAGTACTTC
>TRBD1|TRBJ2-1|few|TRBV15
CATTKGADRGSYNEQFF
TGTGCCACCACCAAGGGGGCGGATCGAGGCTCATACAATGAGCAGTTCTTC
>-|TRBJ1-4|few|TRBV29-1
CSGRTVNEKLFF
TGCAGCGGCAGGACAGTTAATGAAAAACTGTTTTTT
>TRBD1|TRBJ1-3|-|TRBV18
CASSPLQGAFPSGNTIYF
TGTGCCAGCTCACCTCTGCAGGGGGCTTTCCCCTCTGGAAACACCATATATTTT
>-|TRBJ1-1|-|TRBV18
CASSQTPMNTEAFF
TGTGCCAGCTCACAAACACCGATGAACACTGAAGCTTTCTTT
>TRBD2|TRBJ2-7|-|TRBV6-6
CASSSSGGGYEQYF
TGTGCCAGCAGTTCTAGCGGGGGCGGCTACGAGCAGTACTTC
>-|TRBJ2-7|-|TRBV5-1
CASSLGQSFYEQYF
TGCGCCAGCAGCTTGGGACAGTCCTTCTACGAGCAGTACTTC
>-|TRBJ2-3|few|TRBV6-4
CASSDGVGGTDTQYF
TGTGCCAGCAGTGACGGGGTGGGAGGCACAGATACGCAGTATTTT
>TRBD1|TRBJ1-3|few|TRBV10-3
CATSGTGRLSGNTIYF
TGTGCCACCTCCGGGACAGGTCGCCTCTCTGGAAACACCATATATTTT
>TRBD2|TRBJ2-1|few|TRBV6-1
CASSEASGGYSEQFF
TGTGCCAGCAGTGAGGCTAGCGGGGGGTACAGTGAGCAGTTCTTC
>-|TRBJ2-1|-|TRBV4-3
CASSQEGPRNEQFF
TGCGCCAGCAGCCAGGAGGGGCCTCGCAATGAGCAGTTCTTC
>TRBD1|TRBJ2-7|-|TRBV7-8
CASSSNRDRFRYF
TGTGCCAGCAGCTCAAACCGGGACAGATTTCGGTACTTC
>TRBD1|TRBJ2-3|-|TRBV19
CASRSRQGAPSTDTQYF
TGTGCCAGTAGGAGTCGACAGGGGGCGCCCAGCACAGATACGCAGTATTTT
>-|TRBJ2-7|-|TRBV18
CASSRRDTVYEQYF
TGTGCCAGCTCACGACGGGACACGGTCTACGAGCAGTACTTC
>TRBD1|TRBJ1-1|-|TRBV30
CAQSGQDTEAFF
TGTGCCCAAAGTGGACAGGACACTGAAGCTTTCTTT
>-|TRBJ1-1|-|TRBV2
CASRPEVVNTEAFF
TGTGCCAGCAGGCCCGAGGTAGTGAACACTGAAGCTTTCTTT
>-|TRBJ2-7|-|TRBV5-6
CASSLSQGFAYEQYF
TGTGCCAGCAGCTTGAGTCAGGGGTTCGCCTACGAGCAGTACTTC
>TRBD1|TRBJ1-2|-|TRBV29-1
CSVTGGENYGYTF
TGCAGCGTGACAGGGGGAGAAAACTATGGCTACACCTTC
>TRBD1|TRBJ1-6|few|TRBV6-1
CASSTGTAFSPLHF
TGTGCCAGCAGTACCGGGACAGCTTTTTCACCCCTCCACTTT
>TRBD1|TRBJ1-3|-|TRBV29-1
CSVDRADTIYF
TGCAGCGTGGACAGGGCGGACACCATATATTTT
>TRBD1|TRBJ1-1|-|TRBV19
CASIQQGGHTEAFF
TGTGCCAGTATCCAACAGGGGGGACACACTGAAGCTTTCTTT
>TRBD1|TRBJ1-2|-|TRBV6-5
CASRKQGANYGYTF
TGTGCCAGCAGAAAACAGGGGGCTAACTATGGCTACACCTTC
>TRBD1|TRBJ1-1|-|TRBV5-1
CASSWGQGLNTEAFF
TGCGCCAGCAGCTGGGGACAGGGTTTGAACACTGAAGCTTTCTTT
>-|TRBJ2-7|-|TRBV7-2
CASSSPRGKGYEQYF
TGTGCCAGCAGCAGCCCTCGCGGGAAAGGCTACGAGCAGTACTTC
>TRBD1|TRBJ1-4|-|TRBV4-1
CASSQRTGAGEKMFF
TGCGCCAGCAGCCAGAGGACAGGGGCCGGTGAAAAAATGTTTTTT
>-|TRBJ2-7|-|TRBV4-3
CASSQVPSWSGAYEQYF
TGCGCCAGCAGCCAGGTACCCTCTTGGTCCGGGGCCTACGAGCAGTACTTC